The entry below describes one T cell receptor beta chain. CDR1 is MDHEN and CDR2 is SYDVKM in the germline V gene. The CDR3 runs 14 residues. V shed 6 bases and J shed 4 bases, with 12 bases lying between them. The data were obtained in a study of blood T cell repertoires in COVID-19. Study-wide background: Acute and convalescent COVID-19 specimens originated in the United States, Italy and Spain. Nucleic acid was either cDNA or gDNA, and it came from T cells, B-cell-depleted T cells, or PBMCs.

Per the study methods: Reference gene primer amplification yielded estimated nucleated cell counts. Sequenced by immunoSEQ multiplex PCR; TCRdb stores in-frame clones only, minus some. V, J and clone size are taken as reported in that table, and D and trimming were inferred from the DNA itself. This sample yields about 310,000 clones, of which roughly 84% are seen a single time; 1% belongs to the top ten. The sample comprised peripheral blood. The TCR comes from a man aged 50-60 years with active or convalescent COVID-19. This chain links TRBV28 with TRBJ1-4, with D possibly TRBD1 on 5 matching bases. The CDR3 loop reads CASSRADGNEKLFF. The CDR3 DNA follows: TGTGCCAGCAGCAGGGCGGACGGTAATGAAAAACTGTTTTTT.